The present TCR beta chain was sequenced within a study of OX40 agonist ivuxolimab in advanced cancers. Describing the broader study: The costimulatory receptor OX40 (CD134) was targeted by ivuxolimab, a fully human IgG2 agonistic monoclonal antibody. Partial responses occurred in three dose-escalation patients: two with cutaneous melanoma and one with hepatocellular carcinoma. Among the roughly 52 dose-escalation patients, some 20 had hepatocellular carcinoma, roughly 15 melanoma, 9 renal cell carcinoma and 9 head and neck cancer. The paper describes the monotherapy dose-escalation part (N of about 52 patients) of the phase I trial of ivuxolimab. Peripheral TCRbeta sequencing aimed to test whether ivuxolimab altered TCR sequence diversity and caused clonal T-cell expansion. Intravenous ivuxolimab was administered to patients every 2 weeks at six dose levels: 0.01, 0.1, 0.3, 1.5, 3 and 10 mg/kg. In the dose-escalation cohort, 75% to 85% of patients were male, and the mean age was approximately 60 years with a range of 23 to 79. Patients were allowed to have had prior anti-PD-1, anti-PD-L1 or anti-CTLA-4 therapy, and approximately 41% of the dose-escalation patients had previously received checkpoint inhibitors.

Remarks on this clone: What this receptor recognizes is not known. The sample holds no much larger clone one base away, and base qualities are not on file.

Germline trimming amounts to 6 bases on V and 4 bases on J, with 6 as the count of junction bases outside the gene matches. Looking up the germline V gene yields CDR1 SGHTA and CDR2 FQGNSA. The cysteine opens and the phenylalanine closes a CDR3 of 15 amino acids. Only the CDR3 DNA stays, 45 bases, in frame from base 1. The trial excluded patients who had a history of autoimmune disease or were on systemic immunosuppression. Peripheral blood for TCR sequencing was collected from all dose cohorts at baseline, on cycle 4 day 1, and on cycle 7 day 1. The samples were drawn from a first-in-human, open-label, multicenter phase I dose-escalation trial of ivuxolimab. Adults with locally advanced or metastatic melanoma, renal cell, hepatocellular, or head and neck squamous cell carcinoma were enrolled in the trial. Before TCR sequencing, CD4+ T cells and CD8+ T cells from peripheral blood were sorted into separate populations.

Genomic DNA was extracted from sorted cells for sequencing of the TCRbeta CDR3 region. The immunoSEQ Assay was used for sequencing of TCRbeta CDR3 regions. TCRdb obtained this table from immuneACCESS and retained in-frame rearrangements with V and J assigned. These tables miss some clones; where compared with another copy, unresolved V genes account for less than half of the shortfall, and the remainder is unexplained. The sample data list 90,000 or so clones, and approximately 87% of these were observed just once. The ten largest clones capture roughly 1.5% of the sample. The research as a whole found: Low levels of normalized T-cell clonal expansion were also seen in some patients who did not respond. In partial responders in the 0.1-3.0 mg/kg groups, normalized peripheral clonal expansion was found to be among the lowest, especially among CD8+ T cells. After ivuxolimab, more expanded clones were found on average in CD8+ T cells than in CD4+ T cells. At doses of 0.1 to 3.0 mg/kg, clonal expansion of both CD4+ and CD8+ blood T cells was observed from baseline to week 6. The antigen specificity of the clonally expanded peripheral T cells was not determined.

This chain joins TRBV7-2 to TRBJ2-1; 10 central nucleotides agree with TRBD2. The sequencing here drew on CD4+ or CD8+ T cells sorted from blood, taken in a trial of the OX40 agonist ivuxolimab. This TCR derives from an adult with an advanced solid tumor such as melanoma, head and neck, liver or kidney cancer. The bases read TGTGCCAGCAGACGGACTAGCGGAATTTACAATGAGCAGTTCTTC. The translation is CASRRTSGIYNEQFF.